Following are 25 T cell receptor beta chains from one sample sequenced in a study of CD8 T cells in Susac syndrome. A quantity of roughly 0.5 to 1 ug RNA underwent reverse transcription using random hexamers. From the immunoSEQ multiplex PCR reads, TCRdb called clonotypes with MiXCR, one entry per CDR3 protein. This table holds some 220,000 distinct CDR3 sequences, approximately 95% found once. The sequenced sample consisted of CD4+ T cells from PBMCs. The receptors shown here come from a human donor with multiple sclerosis.

The chain couples TRBV12-3 or TRBV12-4 to TRBJ2-1; D not resolved. The CDR3 contains 15 residues. V was pared by 3 bases and J by 0 bases, with 9 bases between. The CDR3 region is CASSFARSSYNEQFF. The CDR3 DNA follows: TGTGCCAGCAGTTTTGCAAGAAGCTCCTACAATGAGCAGTTCTTC.

V usage is TRBV27 and J usage is TRBJ1-5, with D hard to call. In germline, CDR1 is MNHEY, CDR2 SMNVEV (reference sequence). The CDR3 contains 13 residues. V was pared by 8 bases and J by 0 bases, with 8 bases between. In DNA form, the CDR3 reads TGTGCCAGCCTTCCATTTAGCAATCAGCCCCAGCATTTT. It codes for CASLPFSNQPQHF.

V and J are TRBV20-1 and TRBJ2-7; 9 positions match TRBD2. CDR1 and CDR2 (germline): DFQATT, SNEGSKA (reference sequence). This CDR3 contains 15 residues. V gave up 1 base and J gave up 4 bases; unmatched junction bases: 8. DNA of the CDR3: TGCAGTGCTAGAGGAAGACTAGCGGACGAATACGAGCAGTACTTC. It specifies CSARGRLADEYEQYF.

The chain carries TRBV9 and TRBJ2-7; D gene uncertain. Germline-derived CDR1 and CDR2 are SGDLS and YYNGEE. The CDR3 extends over 16 amino acids. V gave up 0 bases and J gave up 0 bases, with 13 bases separating them. CDR3 nucleotide sequence: TGTGCCAGCAGCGTAGGGATAGCCGACTCCTCCTACGAGCAGTACTTC. Its protein product is CASSVGIADSSYEQYF.

In this sample, this clonotype turned up once. The rearrangement joins TRBV7-3 to TRBJ2-7; 9 nucleotides match TRBD2. CDR1 is SGHTA and CDR2 is FQGTGA in the germline V gene. The V and J ends lost 5 bases and 2 bases, in that order; junction bases with no gene match: 13. This CDR3 has 17 residues. As DNA, the CDR3 is TGTGCCAGCAGCCCCACCCCGAGGATAGCGGGAGCCTACGAGCAGTACTTC. Translation gives CASSPTPRIAGAYEQYF.

V is TRBV27 and J is TRBJ1-5, with D uncertain. This CDR3 has 15 residues. With 6 bases removed from V and 4 bases from J, the gap between germline ends came to 16 bases. Germline V gives CDR1 MNHEY, CDR2 SMNVEV (reference sequence). The CDR3 region is CASSRGRMGNQPQHF. DNA of the CDR3: TGTGCCAGCAGCAGAGGACGGATGGGAAATCAGCCCCAGCATTTT.

V gene TRBV27 combines with J gene TRBJ2-2; D is undetermined. The CDR3 loop spans 16 amino acids. V lost 6 bases, J lost 3 bases, and 17 bases lay in between. Germline V gene data show CDR1 as MNHEY and CDR2 as SMNVEV (reference sequence). The CDR3 protein is CASSPDKGRYTGELFF. CDR3 nucleotide sequence: TGTGCCAGCAGCCCCGACAAGGGCCGTTACACCGGGGAGCTGTTTTTT.

This chain links TRBV9 with TRBJ1-2; perhaps TRBD1 as D (6 bases). The CDR3 totals 15 residues. Germline V gene lookup returns CDR1 SGDLS and CDR2 YYNGEE. Trimming took off 0 bases at V and 4 bases at J, with 13 bases between the two ends. The CDR3 DNA follows: TGTGCCAGCAGCGTAGAATCAGGGGATAGCTATGGCTACACCTTC. It specifies CASSVESGDSYGYTF.

The rearrangement links TRBV29-1 to TRBJ2-5, with D perhaps matching TRBD1 (6 bases). CDR3 length: 16 amino acids. V dropped 8 bases and J dropped 2 bases, with 24 bases sitting between them. Germline assignment: CDR1 SQVTM and CDR2 ANQGSEA. This chain's CDR3 is CSPKRGHYSTQETQYF. CDR3 sequence (DNA): TGCAGCCCCAAAAGGGGACATTATAGCACACAAGAGACCCAGTACTTC.

This sequence joins TRBV29-1 and TRBJ1-4, with 9 bases fitting TRBD1. Germline V CDR1 and CDR2: SQVTM, ANQGSEA. The CDR3 runs 13 residues. After removal of 7 bases from V and 3 bases from J, the junction contained 3 bases not matched to a gene. The CDR3 nucleotides are TGCAGCGGTGGGGACAGGGCTAATGAAAAACTGTTTTTT. Translating it yields CSGGDRANEKLFF.

V is TRBV30 and J is TRBJ2-1, with 8 bases aligning to TRBD1. The CDR3 is made up of 15 amino acids. From germline, CDR1 is GTSNPN and CDR2 SVGIG (reference sequence). J gave up 8 bases and V 8 bases, and 17 bases lay outside the gene matches. The CDR3: CARDRLMGVGDEQFF. The CDR3 coding sequence is TGTGCCAGGGACAGGCTTATGGGAGTTGGGGATGAGCAGTTCTTC.

The V gene is TRBV18, the J gene TRBJ1-2; D gene uncertain. Germline V gene sequence: CDR1 KGHSH, CDR2 LQKENI. This CDR3 has 14 amino acids. Trimming stripped 5 bases from V and 2 bases from J, with 12 bases between. DNA for the CDR3: TGTGCCAGCTCATCTGTGGGCTGGAACTATGGCTACACCTTC. Translating it yields CASSSVGWNYGYTF. The full variable domain, completed using reference TRBV18 and TRBJ1-2, is NAGVMQNPRHLVRRRGQEARLRCSPMKGHSHVYWYRQLPEEGLKFMVYLQKENIIDESGMPKERFSAEFPKEGPSILRIQQVVRGDSAAYFCASSSVGWNYGYTFGSGTRLTVV.

The chain employs TRBV20-1 and TRBJ2-7, with 7 positions matching TRBD1. The V gene's germline CDR1 is DFQATT and CDR2 SNEGSKA (reference sequence). V was clipped by 5 bases and J by 1 base; unmatched bases: 8. The CDR3 is 14 residues long. As DNA, the CDR3 is TGCAGTGCTGAGATCGGGACAGCATCCTACGAGCAGTACTTC. It specifies CSAEIGTASYEQYF.

This chain joins TRBV30 and TRBJ1-1, with no clear D. Germline-derived CDR1 and CDR2 are GTSNPN and SVGIG (reference sequence). The CDR3 is made up of 14 amino acids. The V and J ends lost 2 bases and 8 bases respectively, with 18 bases between them. The CDR3 DNA is TGTGCCTGGAGTATCGGGAGCACCATTCGCGAAGCTTTCTTT. Translating it yields CAWSIGSTIREAFF.

The genes are TRBV25-1 and TRBJ1-1; D not resolved. This CDR3 region has 13 residues. From germline, CDR1 is MGHDK and CDR2 SYGVNS. V shed 4 bases and J shed 1 base, with 7 bases lying between them. The CDR3 protein is CASSGNRNTEAFF. CDR3 in DNA: TGTGCCAGCAGTGGAAACCGGAACACTGAAGCTTTCTTT.

The J gene is TRBJ1-2, the V gene TRBV29-1; tentatively, D is TRBD1 (5 bases). Between the trimmed V and J ends, which lost 4 bases and 4 bases, there was a span of 16 bases. The CDR3 spans 14 residues. Per the germline V gene, CDR1 is SQVTM and CDR2 is ANQGSEA. The CDR3 region is CSVVGPGKIYGYTF. In nucleotides, the CDR3 is TGCAGCGTTGTGGGGCCAGGAAAGATCTATGGCTACACCTTC.

The rearrangement links TRBV20-1 to TRBJ1-6; D gene unclear. This CDR3 has 16 amino acids. V was clipped by 6 bases and J by 0 bases, with 15 bases between them. Germline assignment: CDR1 DFQATT and CDR2 SNEGSKA (reference sequence). This chain's CDR3 is CSAKHRESSYNSPLHF. For the CDR3, the DNA is TGCAGTGCCAAACACAGAGAGAGCTCCTATAATTCACCCCTCCACTTT.

This clonotype showed up just once. CDR3 in amino acids: CSARTSGTGANSPLHF. In DNA form, the CDR3 reads TGCAGTGCTAGAACTTCCGGGACAGGGGCCAATTCACCCCTCCACTTT. This chain connects TRBV20-1 to TRBJ1-6; 10 bases line up with TRBD1. The V and J ends lost 2 bases and 7 bases, in that order; junction bases with no gene match: 8. CDR1 and CDR2 from the germline V gene are DFQATT and SNEGSKA (reference sequence). This CDR3 spans 16 amino acids.

The V call is TRBV28, the J call TRBJ2-2; D is undetermined. V dropped 0 bases and J dropped 4 bases, with 3 bases sitting between them. Germline V gene sequence: CDR1 MDHEN, CDR2 SYDVKM. The CDR3 runs 13 residues. CDR3 coding DNA: TGTGCCAGCAGTTTATGGGGCACCGGGGAGCTGTTTTTT. Its translation is CASSLWGTGELFF.

The rearrangement joins TRBV27 to TRBJ1-5; D is undetermined. Germline values: CDR1 MNHEY, CDR2 SMNVEV (reference sequence). This CDR3 has 16 amino acids. With 0 bases removed from V and 2 bases from J, the gap between germline ends came to 11 bases. The CDR3 loop reads CASSLSSRVGNQPQHF. The CDR3 DNA reads as TGTGCCAGCAGTTTATCGTCAAGGGTTGGCAATCAGCCCCAGCATTTT.

J is TRBJ1-1 and V is TRBV6-5; possible D gene TRBD1, 5 bases. Germline-derived CDR1 and CDR2 are MNHEY and SVGAGI. This CDR3 has 14 amino acids. V was cut by 5 bases and J by 7 bases, with 17 bases left in between. CDR3 coding DNA: TGTGCCAGCAGTCTTATCGGGTGGGGCAGTGAAGCTTTCTTT. This codes for CASSLIGWGSEAFF.

The chain is built from TRBV28 and TRBJ2-7, with D maybe TRBD1 (6 bases). The germline V gene has CDR1 MDHEN and CDR2 SYDVKM. The CDR3 is 17 residues long. V shed 3 bases and J shed 1 base, with 19 bases lying between them. The CDR3 nucleotides read TGTGCCAGCAGTTTCCCCCAGGGGTTAATACAATCCTACGAGCAGTACTTC. It is translated as CASSFPQGLIQSYEQYF.

J is TRBJ2-2 and V is TRBV12-3 or TRBV12-4; the match to TRBD1 covers 7 bases. The CDR3 is 14 amino acids. V dropped 10 bases and J dropped 1; count of bases not matched to a gene: 6. CDR3 protein: CATKGQMNTGELFF. CDR3 nucleotide sequence: TGTGCCACCAAGGGACAGATGAACACCGGGGAGCTGTTTTTT.

The CDR3 loop reads CASSLEGGASGTYEQYF. As DNA, the CDR3 is TGTGCCAGCAGCCTCGAAGGGGGGGCTAGCGGAACTTACGAGCAGTACTTC. V and J are TRBV7-9 and TRBJ2-7; weak D call: TRBD2 (7 bases). Germline V gives CDR1 SEHNR, CDR2 FQNEAQ (reference sequence). The length of the CDR3 is 17 residues. The V end lost 5 bases, the J end lost 4 bases, and 24 bases lay between the germline ends.

The J gene is TRBJ2-7, the V gene TRBV20-1; D ambiguous. Germline values: CDR1 DFQATT, CDR2 SNEGSKA (reference sequence). V was trimmed by 3 bases and J by 2 bases, leaving 14 bases between them. The CDR3 covers 14 residues. This CDR3 reads CSARPGQQAYEQYF. The CDR3 DNA sequence: TGCAGTGCTAGGCCCGGGCAGCAGGCCTACGAGCAGTACTTC.